The 4 T cell receptor beta chains reported below all come from one sample, sequenced in a study of blood T cell repertoires in COVID-19. The assay was immunoSEQ multiplex PCR, and TCRdb's table has in-frame clones only and misses some. The data show about 270,000 clones, approximately 89% seen once. Sequencing was carried out using peripheral blood. These receptors all come from a woman in her sixties or seventies who had recovered from COVID-19.

The chain uses TRBV4-3 and TRBJ2-3, with TRBD2 matching 11 bases. J gave up 2 bases and V 0 bases, and 10 bases lay outside the gene matches. The CDR3 length is 19 residues. Per the germline V gene, CDR1 is LGHNA and CDR2 is YSLEER. The DNA of the CDR3 is TGCGCCAGCAGCCAAGATCGGGCGCCTAGCGGGGGGAACACAGATACGCAGTATTTT. Amino acid sequence: CASSQDRAPSGGNTDTQYF.

The V and J genes are TRBV5-4 and TRBJ2-1; 10 bases are a match to TRBD2. This CDR3 has 18 amino acids. Germline V gene sequence: CDR1 SGHNT, CDR2 YYREEE (reference sequence). Trimming cost V 3 bases and J 7 bases; bases outside gene matches: 16. CDR3 protein: CASSSNPRASGGGNEQFF. The CDR3 region has the DNA TGTGCCAGCAGCTCGAATCCTCGGGCTAGCGGGGGCGGGAATGAGCAGTTCTTC.

This sequence joins TRBV12-3 or TRBV12-4 and TRBJ1-5; 7 bases map to TRBD1. Trimming at V came to 6 bases and at J to 5 bases, leaving 4 bases not matched to a gene. This CDR3 is 13 amino acids long. The CDR3 spells CASRGRGYQPQHF. Written as DNA, the CDR3 is TGTGCCAGCAGGGGCAGGGGGTATCAGCCCCAGCATTTT.

The chain links TRBV11-3 to TRBJ2-3, with 8 bases matching TRBD1. This CDR3 has 15 amino acids. Germline V gene data show CDR1 as SGHNT and CDR2 as YENEEA. The ends lost 5 bases at V and 1 base at J; junction bases unmatched: 5. CDR3 nucleotides: TGTGCCAGCAGCCAAGACAGGGGTGGCACAGATACGCAGTATTTT. Translation: CASSQDRGGTDTQYF.